One sample yielded the 18 T cell receptor beta chains listed below, sequenced in a study of T cell changes during pregnancy in multiple sclerosis. Sequencing was performed with immunoSEQ multiplex PCR; in TCRdb, only in-frame clones are kept and a portion is missing. This table has 85,000 to 130,000 clones, approximately 92% appearing once. Material: peripheral blood, obtained in the second trimester of pregnancy. The receptors come from a female donor with multiple sclerosis, enrolled in a pregnancy study.

This chain uses TRBV15 with TRBJ2-7, with D possibly being TRBD2 (6 bases). Germline-derived CDR1 and CDR2 are LNHNV and YYDKDF (reference sequence). The CDR3 covers 15 residues. Trimming shortened V by 4 bases and J by 4 bases, and 17 bases separated the two germline ends. The CDR3 is CATSTRFGGAYEQYF. DNA of the CDR3: TGTGCCACCAGCACCCGCTTTGGAGGGGCGTACGAGCAGTACTTC. Full variable domain (outside the CDR3, taken from reference TRBV15 and TRBJ2-7): DAMVIQNPRYQVTQFGKPVTLSCSQTLNHNVMYWYQQKSSQAPKLLFHYYDKDFNNEADTPDNFQSRRPNTSFCFLDIRSPGLGDTAMYLCATSTRFGGAYEQYFGPGTRLTVT.

This chain connects TRBV29-1 to TRBJ2-3, with 7 bases matching TRBD1. V dropped 6 bases and J dropped 1; count of bases not matched to a gene: 4. The CDR3 has 13 amino acids. In germline, CDR1 is SQVTM, CDR2 ANQGSEA. Written as DNA, the CDR3 is TGCAGCGTCACCGGGACAGGCACAGATACGCAGTATTTT. Translating it yields CSVTGTGTDTQYF.

The chain employs TRBV9 and TRBJ2-1; 7 nucleotides agree with TRBD2. The junction had 5 bases not matched to a gene; V was cut back by 0 bases and J by 8 bases. Germline-derived CDR1 and CDR2 are SGDLS and YYNGEE. The length of the CDR3 is 14 residues. The CDR3 protein is CASSVVWGGYEQFF. CDR3 nucleotide sequence: TGTGCCAGCAGCGTAGTTTGGGGGGGGTATGAGCAGTTCTTC.

This clone was detected only a few times. The chain links TRBV11-2 to TRBJ1-2; D gene unclear. Looked up from germline, CDR1 is SGHAT and CDR2 is FQNNGV. V dropped 5 bases and J dropped 4 bases, with 11 bases sitting between them. The CDR3 has 13 residues. For the CDR3, the DNA is TGTGCCAGCAGCCCTCTGGGGAGCTATGGCTACACCTTC. Translated, it gives CASSPLGSYGYTF.

The chain joins TRBV10-3 to TRBJ2-1, with D maybe TRBD2 (6 bases). The CDR3 extends over 16 amino acids. Trimming took off 3 bases at V and 10 bases at J, with 22 bases between the two ends. CDR1 and CDR2 (germline): ENHRY, SYGVKD. The CDR3 DNA sequence: TGTGCCATCAGTGATAAACTAGCCGCGGAATTCGGGGAGCAGTTCTTC. Amino acid sequence: CAISDKLAAEFGEQFF.

This chain connects TRBV5-1 to TRBJ2-7, with 10 bases that match TRBD1. CDR1 is SGHRS and CDR2 is YFSETQ in the germline V gene. The V and J ends lost 0 bases and 4 bases, in that order; junction bases with no gene match: 4. This CDR3 has 15 residues. In DNA, the CDR3 is TGCGCCAGCAGCTTGGCTGGGACAGGGGATTACGAGCAGTACTTC. As protein: CASSLAGTGDYEQYF.

The CDR3 loop reads CASSLDPGLLYF. The DNA for the CDR3 is TGTGCCAGCAGTTTAGATCCGGGACTACTCTACTTC. The chain uses TRBV28 and TRBJ2-7; 7 bases are a match to TRBD2. The V and J ends lost 2 bases and 13 bases, in that order; junction bases with no gene match: 8. The CDR3 runs to 12 residues. Germline V gives CDR1 MDHEN, CDR2 SYDVKM.

This clone has a single count. The J gene is TRBJ1-2, the V gene TRBV5-4; 7 nucleotides line up with TRBD1. The CDR3 runs 14 residues. Germline assignment: CDR1 SGHNT and CDR2 YYREEE (reference sequence). V dropped 3 bases and J dropped 3; count of bases not matched to a gene: 5. This chain's CDR3 is CASSSGQAHYGYTF. CDR3 nucleotides: TGTGCCAGCAGCTCCGGACAGGCTCACTATGGCTACACCTTC.

This sequence joins TRBV6-1 and TRBJ1-4, with D hard to call. V was clipped by 3 bases and J by 8 bases, with 4 bases between them. Germline-derived CDR1 and CDR2 are MNHNS and SASEGT. The CDR3 extends over 11 amino acids. This CDR3 is CASSDLEKLFF. The DNA of the CDR3 is TGTGCCAGCAGTGACTTAGAAAAACTGTTTTTT.

The chain is built from TRBV4-2 and TRBJ1-2; TRBD1 might be the D (5 bases). Trimming shortened V by 0 bases and J by 3 bases, and 5 bases separated the two germline ends. Germline V gives CDR1 LGHNA, CDR2 YNFKEQ. There are 13 residues in the CDR3. The CDR3 sequence is CASSQETDYGYTF. As DNA, the CDR3 is TGTGCCAGCAGCCAAGAGACAGACTATGGCTACACCTTC.

V and J are TRBV7-8 and TRBJ1-1, with TRBD1 matching over 9 bases. CDR3 size: 16 residues. J gave up 4 bases and V 2 bases, and 8 bases lay outside the gene matches. Germline lookup yields CDR1 SGHVS and CDR2 FQNEAQ. The CDR3 is CASSLQGQGIGTEAFF. CDR3 DNA sequence: TGTGCCAGCAGCTTACAAGGACAGGGGATAGGCACTGAAGCTTTCTTT. The whole variable domain, remainder taken from reference TRBV7-8 and TRBJ1-1, is GAGVSQSPRYKVAKRGQDVALRCDPISGHVSLFWYQQALGQGPEFLTYFQNEAQLDKSGLPSDRFFAERPEGSVSTLKIQRTQQEDSAVYLCASSLQGQGIGTEAFFGQGTRLTVV.

The genes are TRBV27 and TRBJ2-2; 7 nucleotides match TRBD1. CDR3 length: 16 amino acids. The trim removed 6 bases at V and 0 bases at J, leaving 7 bases unmatched. Germline loops: CDR1 MNHEY, CDR2 SMNVEV (reference sequence). CDR3 loop: CASRRSQGANTGELFF. The CDR3 DNA follows: TGTGCCAGCAGACGGTCCCAGGGGGCGAACACCGGGGAGCTGTTTTTT.

The chain is built from TRBV1 and TRBJ1-4; the D call of TRBD1 is as the table states it, not checked on the DNA. TRBV1 is given as a pseudogene. The CDR3 length is 19 residues. CDR3 nucleotide sequence: TGCACCAGCAGCCAACCTGAACCGGGGCCCCCAGGGGCTAATGAAAAACTGTTTTTT. This sequence encodes CTSSQPEPGPPGANEKLFF.

DNA for the CDR3: TGTGCCAGTACCCGGACAGAAATGAACACTGAAGCTTTCTTT. Its translation: CASTRTEMNTEAFF. The V gene is TRBV19, the J gene TRBJ1-1, with a weak D call TRBD1 (6 bases). V was shortened by 7 bases and J by 0 bases, with 12 bases between the two germline ends. The length of the CDR3 is 14 residues. Looked up from germline, CDR1 is LNHDA and CDR2 is SQIVND (reference sequence).

This clone has only a few counts. The V and J genes are TRBV7-2 and TRBJ2-7; D is possibly TRBD2 (5 bases). CDR1 and CDR2 (germline): SGHTA, FQGNSA. CDR3 length equals 14 residues. Trimming took off 1 base at V and 0 bases at J, with 7 bases between the two ends. In DNA, the CDR3 is TGTGCCAGCAGCTTAGAACGGGACTCCTACGAGCAGTACTTC. Its protein product is CASSLERDSYEQYF.

This clone was recorded once. This chain joins TRBV23-1 and TRBJ2-2; 11 bases fit TRBD1. TRBV23-1 is an open reading frame whose function is uncertain. This CDR3 comprises 17 residues. V lost 0 bases to trimming and J lost 5 bases; unmatched junction nucleotides: 5. DNA of the CDR3: TGCGCCAGCAGTCAATCGGGACAGGGGGAAGAAACCGGGGAGCTGTTTTTT. Its protein product is CASSQSGQGEETGELFF.

The chain combines TRBV19 with TRBJ2-1; 8 nucleotides align to TRBD2. CDR1 and CDR2 from the germline V gene are LNHDA and SQIVND (reference sequence). This CDR3 has 14 residues. Losses at the gene ends were 3 bases for V and 5 bases for J; bases not matched to a gene: 3. The CDR3 region is CASSMGLDHNEQFF. For the CDR3, the DNA is TGTGCCAGTAGTATGGGACTAGATCACAATGAGCAGTTCTTC.

The chain is built from TRBV7-8 and TRBJ2-1, with D maybe TRBD1 (6 bases). There are 11 residues in the CDR3. Deletions cut 2 bases from V and 15 bases from J, with 11 bases between. Per germline, CDR1 SGHVS and CDR2 FQNEAQ. The CDR3 is CASSLSGEPFF. The CDR3 DNA follows: TGTGCCAGCAGCTTATCAGGGGAACCGTTCTTC.